This T cell receptor beta chain was observed in a study of shared clonotypes between healthy human individuals. General study points: Naive subsets usually exceeded memory subsets in estimated richness.

The germline CDR1 and CDR2 sequences are LNHDA and SQIVND (reference sequence). V shed 8 bases and J 4 bases; nucleotides not matched to a gene: 8. The CDR3 length is 14 residues. About this clone itself: No antigen is known for it.

Both subsets, CD45RA+ naive and CD45RA-negative memory, were split from the CD4+ cells. Method: immunoSEQ multiplex PCR; TCRdb's copy keeps in-frame clones and lacks some. The table lists about 2.3 million clones, more than 85% of them singletons. The clonotype comes from a man between 18 and 29 years old in good health. Some clones in this sample may be carry-over from other donors' samples. The sequencing input was naive CD4+ T cells from PBMCs. Subset noted: CD45RA+ positively selected. The chain combines TRBV19 with TRBJ1-2; 9 bases match TRBD1. Here the CDR3 DNA reads TGTGCCAGTCGCGACAGGGGGAGCCTCTATGGCTACACCTTC. This codes for CASRDRGSLYGYTF.